These T cell receptor beta chains were read from a single sample in a study of technical replicates of blood from a few donors. TCRdb's table, derived via immunoSEQ multiplex PCR, lists solely in-frame clones and lacks some. The sample contains tens of thousands of clones, about 97% of which appear only once. Sequenced input: T cells isolated from PBMCs. The receptor set was obtained from a human donor in good health. The CDR3 runs from the conserved cysteine through the conserved F or W. Each record gives: V gene, D gene, clone size, J gene, CDR3 DNA, CDR3 protein. D genes are given only for firm matches. The listing skips clone size in some rows; elsewhere it reads once, few, many or a size class.

TRBV19	TRBD1	NA	TRBJ1-5	TGTGCCAGTAGTACCGGACAGGGGAGCGCCCCCCAGCATTTT	CASSTGQGSAPQHF
TRBV10-1	TRBD1	NA	TRBJ1-1	TGCGCCAGCAGTTTTCACAGGGGGGCTGATACTGAAGCTTTCTTT	CASSFHRGADTEAFF
TRBV28	TRBD1	NA	TRBJ2-6	TGTGCCAGCAGTAACCCCGGGACAGGAGCCTCTGGGGCCAACGTCCTGACTTTC	CASSNPGTGASGANVLTF
TRBV9	TRBD2	NA	TRBJ2-1	TGTGCCAGCAGCGGAAGACTAGCGGGAGACGGTGAGCAGTTCTTC	CASSGRLAGDGEQFF
TRBV28	TRBD1	NA	TRBJ2-6	TGTGCCAGCAGTCTGGACAGGGTCCGCTCTGGGGCCAACGTCCTGACTTTC	CASSLDRVRSGANVLTF
TRBV27	TRBD1	NA	TRBJ2-3	TGTGCCAGCAGCCGGACAGGACCAGATACGCAGTATTTT	CASSRTGPDTQYF
TRBV5-1	TRBD2	NA	TRBJ2-1	TGCGCCAGCAGCTTGGGGAGCGGCGGGAGCACCTACAATGAGCAGTTCTTC	CASSLGSGGSTYNEQFF
TRBV10-1	NA	NA	TRBJ2-3	TGCGCCAGCAGCCCTGACTTAATCACAGATACGCAGTATTTT	CASSPDLITDTQYF
TRBV12-5	TRBD1	once	TRBJ2-3	TGTGCTAGTGGTTTGGTCCAGACAGGGGGGCTGTTCACAGATACGCAGTATTTT	CASGLVQTGGLFTDTQYF
TRBV7-9	TRBD2	NA	TRBJ2-3	TGTGCCAGCAGGACGGGACTAGCGGGAGGTAGCACAGATACGCAGTATTTT	CASRTGLAGGSTDTQYF
TRBV11-1	NA	NA	TRBJ2-1	TGTGCCAGCAGCTTATGGAGGACAGATGTCAATGAGCAGTTCTTC	CASSLWRTDVNEQFF
TRBV28	NA	NA	TRBJ2-3	TGTGCCAGCAGGTCTGCCTCGAGTTACGGGGATACGCAGTATTTT	CASRSASSYGDTQYF
TRBV25-1	NA	NA	TRBJ1-1	TGTGCCAGCAGTGACCCCCAAGGAGACACTGAAGCTTTCTTT	CASSDPQGDTEAFF
TRBV7-9	NA	NA	TRBJ2-7	TGTGCCAGCAGCTTATCCCTAGACTTCTGGGAGCAGTACTTC	CASSLSLDFWEQYF
TRBV18	NA	NA	TRBJ1-2	TGTGCCAGCTCAGGAGGTCGCTCCCTGGGTGGCTACACCTTC	CASSGGRSLGGYTF
TRBV11-2	NA	NA	TRBJ1-2	TGTGCCAGCAGCTTAGGGCCCAGGGGCTATGGCTACACCTTC	CASSLGPRGYGYTF
TRBV6-6	TRBD2	NA	TRBJ2-1	TGTGCCAGCAGTACAAGCGGGAATTCCTACAATGAGCAGTTCTTC	CASSTSGNSYNEQFF
TRBV11-3	NA	NA	TRBJ1-2	TGTGCCAGCAGCTTAGAACAGGTCGATGGCTACACCTTC	CASSLEQVDGYTF
TRBV5-6	NA	NA	TRBJ1-1	TGTGCCAGCAGCTTGTTAATCTCTGGGGAGCCTGAAGCTTTCTTT	CASSLLISGEPEAFF
TRBV5-1	TRBD2	NA	TRBJ2-3	TGCGCCAGCACGACCAAACTAGCGGGAGAGGCAGATACGCAGTATTTT	CASTTKLAGEADTQYF
TRBV30	NA	once	TRBJ2-2	TGTGCCTGGAGGTCGGGGGTATTGGCCGGGGAGCTGTTTTTT	CAWRSGVLAGELFF
TRBV29-1	TRBD1	once	TRBJ1-1	TGCAGCGTTGACCTCTCTCTAATGGGACAGGGATTCACTGAAGCTTTCTTT	CSVDLSLMGQGFTEAFF
TRBV6-1	NA	NA	TRBJ1-4	TGTGCCAGCAGCGATACCTATAATGAAAAACTGTTTTTT	CASSDTYNEKLFF
TRBV7-2	TRBD2	NA	TRBJ2-1	TGTGCCAGCAGCTTAGCGAGACTAGCGGGAGGTGCGGGGCAGTTCTTC	CASSLARLAGGAGQFF
TRBV7-9	NA	few	TRBJ1-5	TGTGCCAGCAGCCCGACTGAGACGCTCCGGCCCCAGCATTTT	CASSPTETLRPQHF
TRBV25-1	TRBD1	once	TRBJ2-5	TGTGCCAGCAGTGAAGACAGGGAGGAGACCCAGTACTTC	CASSEDREETQYF
TRBV19	TRBD1	NA	TRBJ2-4	TGTGCCAGTAGGGAAGACAGGGGAGGCAAAAACATTCAGTACTTC	CASREDRGGKNIQYF
TRBV10-1	NA	NA	TRBJ2-1	TGCGCCAGCAGTGGGAGTACGCTGCAGTTCTTC	CASSGSTLQFF
TRBV28	NA	NA	TRBJ1-2	TGTGCCAGCAGTTTTCCAGGGGGCTACACCTTC	CASSFPGGYTF
TRBV19	TRBD1	NA	TRBJ1-2	TGTGCCAGTAGTACAGGGACAGGGGCCAAATATGGCTACACCTTC	CASSTGTGAKYGYTF
TRBV9	NA	once	TRBJ2-3	TGTGCCAGCAGCGTAGCGGGGGTCGGCGCAGATACGCAGTATTTT	CASSVAGVGADTQYF
TRBV5-1	NA	NA	TRBJ2-5	TGCGCCAGCAGCTTGAAAACAGGGGGGGAAGAGACCCAGTACTTC	CASSLKTGGEETQYF
TRBV11-2	TRBD2	NA	TRBJ2-2	TGTGCCAGCAGCCCTACTAGCGGGGGAGGGAACACCGGGGAGCTGTTTTTT	CASSPTSGGGNTGELFF
TRBV15	NA	NA	TRBJ2-5	TGTGCCACCAGCAGAGACCCAGGAAGAGAAGAGACCCAGTACTTC	CATSRDPGREETQYF
TRBV6-6	NA	NA	TRBJ1-2	TGTGCCAGCAGTTATGGAGGTGGAGCTAACTATGGCTACACCTTC	CASSYGGGANYGYTF
TRBV15	TRBD1	NA	TRBJ1-5	TGTGCCACCAGCAGGAGACAGGGTAGCAATCAGCCCCAGCATTTT	CATSRRQGSNQPQHF